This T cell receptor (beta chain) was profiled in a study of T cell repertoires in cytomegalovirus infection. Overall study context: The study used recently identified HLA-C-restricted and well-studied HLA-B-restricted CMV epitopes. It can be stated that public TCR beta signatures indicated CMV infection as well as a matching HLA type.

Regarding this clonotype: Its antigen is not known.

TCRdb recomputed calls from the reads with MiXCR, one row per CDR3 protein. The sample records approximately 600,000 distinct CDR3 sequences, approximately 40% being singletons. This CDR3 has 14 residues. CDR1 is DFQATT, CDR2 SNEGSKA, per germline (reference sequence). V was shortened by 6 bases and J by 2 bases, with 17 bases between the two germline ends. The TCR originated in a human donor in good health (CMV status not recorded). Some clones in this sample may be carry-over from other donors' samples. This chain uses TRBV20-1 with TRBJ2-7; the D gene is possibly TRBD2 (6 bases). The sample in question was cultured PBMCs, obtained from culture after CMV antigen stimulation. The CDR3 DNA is TGCAGTGCCCGAGGAGGGACGGAGCCCTACGAGCAGTACTTC. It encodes CSARGGTEPYEQYF.